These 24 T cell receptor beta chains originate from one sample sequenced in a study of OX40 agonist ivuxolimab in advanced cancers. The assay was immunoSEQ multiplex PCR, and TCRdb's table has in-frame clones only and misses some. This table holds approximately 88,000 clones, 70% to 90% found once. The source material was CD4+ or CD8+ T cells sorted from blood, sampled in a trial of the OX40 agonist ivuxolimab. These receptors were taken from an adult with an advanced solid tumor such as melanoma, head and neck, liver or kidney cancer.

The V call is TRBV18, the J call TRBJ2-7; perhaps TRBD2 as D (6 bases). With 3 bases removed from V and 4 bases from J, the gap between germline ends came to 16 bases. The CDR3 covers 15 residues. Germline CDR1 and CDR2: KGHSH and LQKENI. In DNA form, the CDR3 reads TGTGCCAGCTCACCCACGCGGGGTGGTGGGTACGAGCAGTACTTC. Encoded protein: CASSPTRGGGYEQYF.

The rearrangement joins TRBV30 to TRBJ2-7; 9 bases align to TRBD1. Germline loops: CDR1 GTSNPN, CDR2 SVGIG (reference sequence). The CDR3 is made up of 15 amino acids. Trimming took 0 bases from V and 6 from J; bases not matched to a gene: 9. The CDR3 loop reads CAWSVSWTGEGEQYF. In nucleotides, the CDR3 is TGTGCCTGGAGTGTTTCCTGGACAGGGGAGGGCGAGCAGTACTTC.

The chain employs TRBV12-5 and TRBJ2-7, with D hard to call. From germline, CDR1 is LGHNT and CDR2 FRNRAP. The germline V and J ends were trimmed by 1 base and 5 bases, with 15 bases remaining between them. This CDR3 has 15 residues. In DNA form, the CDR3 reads TGTGCTAGTGGTTTGGCAACACCAGGTCCCCACGAGCAGTACTTC. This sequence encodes CASGLATPGPHEQYF. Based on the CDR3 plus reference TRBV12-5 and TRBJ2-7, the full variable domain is DARVTQTPRHKVTEMGQEVTMRCQPILGHNTVFWYRQTMMQGLELLAYFRNRAPLDDSGMPKDRFSAEMPDATLATLKIQPSEPRDSAVYFCASGLATPGPHEQYFGPGTRLTVT.

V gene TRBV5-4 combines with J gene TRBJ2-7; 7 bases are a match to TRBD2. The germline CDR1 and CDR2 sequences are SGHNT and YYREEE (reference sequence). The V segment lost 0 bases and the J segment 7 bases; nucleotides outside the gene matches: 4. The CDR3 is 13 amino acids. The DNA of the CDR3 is TGTGCCAGCAGCTTGGCCGGGGGGAGAGAGCAGTACTTC. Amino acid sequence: CASSLAGGREQYF.

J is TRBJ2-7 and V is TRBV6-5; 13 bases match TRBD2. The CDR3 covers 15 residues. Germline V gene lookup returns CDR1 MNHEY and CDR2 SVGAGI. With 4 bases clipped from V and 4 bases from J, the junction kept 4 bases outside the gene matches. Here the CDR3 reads CASSSTSGGTYEQYF. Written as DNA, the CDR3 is TGTGCCAGCAGTTCGACTAGCGGGGGGACTTACGAGCAGTACTTC.

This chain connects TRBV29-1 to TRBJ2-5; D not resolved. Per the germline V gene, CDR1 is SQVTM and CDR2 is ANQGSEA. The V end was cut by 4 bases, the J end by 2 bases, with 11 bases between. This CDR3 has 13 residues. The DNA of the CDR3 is TGCAGCGTTGGCGTTACGGCTCAAGAGACCCAGTACTTC. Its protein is CSVGVTAQETQYF.

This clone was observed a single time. The CDR3 DNA is TGCGCCAGCAGCCCGGGACAGCTAATCTCCTACGAGCAGTACTTC. Translated, it gives CASSPGQLISYEQYF. The V gene is TRBV4-1, the J gene TRBJ2-7; 7 bases fit TRBD1. The CDR3 is 15 amino acids. V dropped 4 bases and J dropped 0; count of bases not matched to a gene: 6. In germline, CDR1 is MGHRA, CDR2 YSYEKL.

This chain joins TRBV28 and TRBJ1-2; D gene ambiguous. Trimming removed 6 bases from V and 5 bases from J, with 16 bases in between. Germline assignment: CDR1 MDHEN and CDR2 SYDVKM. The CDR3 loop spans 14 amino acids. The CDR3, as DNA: TGTGCCAGCAGCGAACCTAGGGTACCTTATGGCTACACCTTC. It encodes CASSEPRVPYGYTF.

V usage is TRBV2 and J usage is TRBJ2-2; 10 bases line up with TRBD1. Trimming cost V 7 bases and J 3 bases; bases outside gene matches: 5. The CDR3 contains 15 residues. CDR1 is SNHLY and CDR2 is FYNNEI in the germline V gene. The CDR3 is CASTPGQGHTGELFF. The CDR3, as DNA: TGTGCCAGCACCCCGGGACAGGGGCACACCGGGGAGCTGTTTTTT. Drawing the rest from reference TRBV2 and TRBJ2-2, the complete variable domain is EPEVTQTPSHQVTQMGQEVILRCVPISNHLYFYWYRQILGQKVEFLVSFYNNEISEKSEIFDDQFSVERPDGSNFTLKIRSTKLEDSAMYFCASTPGQGHTGELFFGEGSRLTVL.

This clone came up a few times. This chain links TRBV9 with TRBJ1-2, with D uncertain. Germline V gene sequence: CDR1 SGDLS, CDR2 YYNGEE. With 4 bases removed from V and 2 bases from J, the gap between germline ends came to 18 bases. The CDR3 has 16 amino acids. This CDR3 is CASSPSSRVENYGYTF. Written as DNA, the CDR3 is TGTGCCAGCAGCCCCAGTAGTAGGGTAGAGAACTATGGCTACACCTTC.

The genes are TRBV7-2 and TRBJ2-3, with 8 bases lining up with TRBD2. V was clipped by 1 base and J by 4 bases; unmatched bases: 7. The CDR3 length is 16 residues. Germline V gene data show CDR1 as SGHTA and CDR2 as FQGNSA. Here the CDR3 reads CASSLVRGGGPDTQYF. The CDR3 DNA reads TGTGCCAGCAGCTTAGTCCGGGGGGGCGGTCCAGATACGCAGTATTTT.

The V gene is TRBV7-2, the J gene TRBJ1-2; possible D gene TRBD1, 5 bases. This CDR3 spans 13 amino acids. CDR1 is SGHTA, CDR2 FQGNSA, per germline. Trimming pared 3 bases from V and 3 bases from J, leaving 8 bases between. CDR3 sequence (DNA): TGTGCCAGCAGCTTGCCGGGGGACTATGGCTACACCTTC. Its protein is CASSLPGDYGYTF.

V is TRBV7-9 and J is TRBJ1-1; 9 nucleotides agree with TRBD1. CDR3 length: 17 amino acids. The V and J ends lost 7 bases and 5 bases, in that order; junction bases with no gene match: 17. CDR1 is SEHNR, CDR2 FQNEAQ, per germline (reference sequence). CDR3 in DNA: TGTGCCAGCACCGAAGACAGGGGGATGATGATTGCGACTGAAGCTTTCTTT. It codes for CASTEDRGMMIATEAFF.

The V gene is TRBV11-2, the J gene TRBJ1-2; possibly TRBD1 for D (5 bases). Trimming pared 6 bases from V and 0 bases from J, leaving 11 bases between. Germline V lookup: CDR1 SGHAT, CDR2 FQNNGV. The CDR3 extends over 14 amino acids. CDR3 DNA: TGTGCCAGCAGTCCCACGGGACCTAACTATGGCTACACCTTC. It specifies CASSPTGPNYGYTF. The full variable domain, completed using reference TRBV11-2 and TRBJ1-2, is EAGVAQSPRYKIIEKRQSVAFWCNPISGHATLYWYQQILGQGPKLLIQFQNNGVVDDSQLPKDRFSAERLKGVDSTLKIQPAKLEDSAVYLCASSPTGPNYGYTFGSGTRLTVV.

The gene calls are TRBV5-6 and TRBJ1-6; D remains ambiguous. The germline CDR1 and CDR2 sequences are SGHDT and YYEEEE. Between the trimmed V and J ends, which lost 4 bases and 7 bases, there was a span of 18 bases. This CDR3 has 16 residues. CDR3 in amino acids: CASSPRRSQGNSPLHF. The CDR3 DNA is TGTGCCAGCAGCCCCCGCCGCTCCCAAGGGAATTCACCCCTCCACTTT. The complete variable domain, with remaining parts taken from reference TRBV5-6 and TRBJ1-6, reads DAGVTQSPTHLIKTRGQQVTLRCSPKSGHDTVSWYQQALGQGPQFIFQYYEEEERQRGNFPDRFSGHQFPNYSSELNVNALLLGDSALYLCASSPRRSQGNSPLHFGNGTRLTVT.

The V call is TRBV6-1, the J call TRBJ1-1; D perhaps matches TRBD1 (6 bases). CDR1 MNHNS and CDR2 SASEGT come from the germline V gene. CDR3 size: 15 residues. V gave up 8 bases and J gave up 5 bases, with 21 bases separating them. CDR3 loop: CASLIMGGPGTEAFF. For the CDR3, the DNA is TGTGCCAGCCTCATTATGGGGGGGCCGGGGACTGAAGCTTTCTTT.

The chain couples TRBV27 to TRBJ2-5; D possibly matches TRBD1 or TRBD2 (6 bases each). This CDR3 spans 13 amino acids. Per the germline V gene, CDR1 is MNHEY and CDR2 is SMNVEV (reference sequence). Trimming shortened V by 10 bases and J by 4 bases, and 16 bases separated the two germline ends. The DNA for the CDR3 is TGTGCCACATCCCCCCGGGGGCCAGAGACCCAGTACTTC. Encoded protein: CATSPRGPETQYF.

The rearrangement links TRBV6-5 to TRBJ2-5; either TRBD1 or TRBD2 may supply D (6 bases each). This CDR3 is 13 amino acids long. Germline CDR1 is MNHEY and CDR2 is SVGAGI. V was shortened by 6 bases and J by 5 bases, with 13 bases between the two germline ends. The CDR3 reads CASRRGLVETQYF. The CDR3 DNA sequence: TGTGCCAGCAGACGGGGGCTGGTGGAGACCCAGTACTTC.

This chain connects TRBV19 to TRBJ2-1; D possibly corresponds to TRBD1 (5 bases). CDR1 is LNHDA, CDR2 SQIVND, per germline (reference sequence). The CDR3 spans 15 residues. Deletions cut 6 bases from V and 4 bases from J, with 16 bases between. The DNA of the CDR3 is TGTGCCAGTAGGTCCACTGGGGCAGAATACAATGAGCAGTTCTTC. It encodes CASRSTGAEYNEQFF. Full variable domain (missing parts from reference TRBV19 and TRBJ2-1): DGGITQSPKYLFRKEGQNVTLSCEQNLNHDAMYWYRQDPGQGLRLIYYSQIVNDFQKGDIAEGYSVSREKKESFPLTVTSAQKNPTAFYLCASRSTGAEYNEQFFGPGTRLTVL.

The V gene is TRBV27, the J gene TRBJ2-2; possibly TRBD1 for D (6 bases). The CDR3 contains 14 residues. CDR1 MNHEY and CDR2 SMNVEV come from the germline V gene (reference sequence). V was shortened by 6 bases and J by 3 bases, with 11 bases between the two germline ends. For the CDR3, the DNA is TGTGCCAGCAGGGCAGGGGCGTACACCGGGGAGCTGTTTTTT. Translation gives CASRAGAYTGELFF.

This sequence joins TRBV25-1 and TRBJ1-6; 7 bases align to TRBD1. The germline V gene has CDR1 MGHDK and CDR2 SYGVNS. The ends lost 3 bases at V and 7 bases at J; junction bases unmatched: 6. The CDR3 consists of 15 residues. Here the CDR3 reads CASSDPGQYNSPLHF. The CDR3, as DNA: TGTGCCAGCAGTGACCCGGGACAGTACAATTCACCCCTCCACTTT.

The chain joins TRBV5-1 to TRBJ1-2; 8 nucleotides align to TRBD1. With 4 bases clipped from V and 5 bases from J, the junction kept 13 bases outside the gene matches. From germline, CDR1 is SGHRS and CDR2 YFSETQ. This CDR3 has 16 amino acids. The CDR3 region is CASSPTPDRAGYGYTF. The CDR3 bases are TGCGCCAGCAGCCCGACACCGGACAGGGCTGGATATGGCTACACCTTC.

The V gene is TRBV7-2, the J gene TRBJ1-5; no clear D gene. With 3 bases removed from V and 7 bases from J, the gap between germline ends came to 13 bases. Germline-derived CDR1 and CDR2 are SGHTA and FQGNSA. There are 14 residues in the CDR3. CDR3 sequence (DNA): TGTGCCAGCAGCTTTCAGGAAGGTGGACAGCCCCAGCATTTT. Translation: CASSFQEGGQPQHF.

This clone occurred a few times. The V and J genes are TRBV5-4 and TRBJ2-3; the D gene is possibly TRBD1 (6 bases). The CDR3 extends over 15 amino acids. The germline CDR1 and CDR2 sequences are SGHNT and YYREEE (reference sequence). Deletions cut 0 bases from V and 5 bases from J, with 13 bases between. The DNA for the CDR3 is TGTGCCAGCAGCTTGGCGCAGGGGCGGAAAGATACGCAGTATTTT. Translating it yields CASSLAQGRKDTQYF.